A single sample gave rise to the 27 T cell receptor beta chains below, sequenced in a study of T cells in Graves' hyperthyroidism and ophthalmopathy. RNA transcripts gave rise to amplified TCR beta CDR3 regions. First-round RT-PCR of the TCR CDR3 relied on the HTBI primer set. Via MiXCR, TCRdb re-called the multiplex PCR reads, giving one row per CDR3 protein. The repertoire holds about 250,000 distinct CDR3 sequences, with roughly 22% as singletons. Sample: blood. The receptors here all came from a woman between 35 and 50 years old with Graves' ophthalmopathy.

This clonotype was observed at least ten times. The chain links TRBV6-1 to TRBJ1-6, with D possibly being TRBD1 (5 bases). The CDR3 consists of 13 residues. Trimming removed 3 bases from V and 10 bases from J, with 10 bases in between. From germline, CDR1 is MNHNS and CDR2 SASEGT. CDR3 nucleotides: TGTGCCAGCAGTGATGGTGCAGGGTCACCCCTCCACTTT. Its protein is CASSDGAGSPLHF.

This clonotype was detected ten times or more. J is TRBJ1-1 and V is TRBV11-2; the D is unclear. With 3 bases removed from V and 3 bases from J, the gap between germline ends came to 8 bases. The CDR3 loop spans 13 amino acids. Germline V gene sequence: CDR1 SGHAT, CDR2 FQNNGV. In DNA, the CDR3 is TGTGCCAGCAGCTTTACGTCTTACACTGAAGCTTTCTTT. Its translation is CASSFTSYTEAFF. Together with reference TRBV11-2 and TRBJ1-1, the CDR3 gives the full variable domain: EAGVAQSPRYKIIEKRQSVAFWCNPISGHATLYWYQQILGQGPKLLIQFQNNGVVDDSQLPKDRFSAERLKGVDSTLKIQPAKLEDSAVYLCASSFTSYTEAFFGQGTRLTVV.

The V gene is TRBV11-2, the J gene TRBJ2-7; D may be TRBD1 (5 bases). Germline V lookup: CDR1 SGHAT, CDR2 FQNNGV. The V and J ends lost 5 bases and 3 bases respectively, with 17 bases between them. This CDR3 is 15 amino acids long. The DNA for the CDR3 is TGTGCCAGCAGCCTCGTGCAGGGAATCAACTACGAGCAGTACTTC. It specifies CASSLVQGINYEQYF.

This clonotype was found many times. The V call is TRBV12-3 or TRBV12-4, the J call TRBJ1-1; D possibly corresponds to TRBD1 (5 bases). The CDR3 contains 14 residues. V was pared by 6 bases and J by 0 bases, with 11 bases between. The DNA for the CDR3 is TGTGCCAGCAGCCGGGGCAAGTTGAACACTGAAGCTTTCTTT. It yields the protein CASSRGKLNTEAFF.

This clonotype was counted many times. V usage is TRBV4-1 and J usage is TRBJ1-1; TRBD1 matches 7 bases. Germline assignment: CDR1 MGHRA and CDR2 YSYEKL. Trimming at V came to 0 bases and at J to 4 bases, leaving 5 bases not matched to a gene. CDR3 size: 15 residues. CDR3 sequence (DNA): TGCGCCAGCAGCCAAGATAGCCAGGGGGTCACTGAAGCTTTCTTT. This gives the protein CASSQDSQGVTEAFF.

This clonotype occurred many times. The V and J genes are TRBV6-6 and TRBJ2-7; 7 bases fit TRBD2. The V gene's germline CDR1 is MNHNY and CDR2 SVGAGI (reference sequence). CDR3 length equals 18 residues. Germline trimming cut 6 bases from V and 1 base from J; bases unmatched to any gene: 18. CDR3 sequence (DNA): TGTGCCAGCAGCCCTTCGCCATTAGCGGGTCCTGATTCCTACGAGCAGTACTTC. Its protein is CASSPSPLAGPDSYEQYF.

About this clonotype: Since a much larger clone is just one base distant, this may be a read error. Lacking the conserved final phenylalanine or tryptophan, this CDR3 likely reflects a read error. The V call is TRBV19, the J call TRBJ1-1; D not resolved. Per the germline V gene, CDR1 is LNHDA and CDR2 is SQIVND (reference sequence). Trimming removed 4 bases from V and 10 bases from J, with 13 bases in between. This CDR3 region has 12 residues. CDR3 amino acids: CASSTARGTAFV. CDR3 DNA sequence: TGTGCCAGTAGTACAGCCAGAGGCACAGCTTTCGTT.

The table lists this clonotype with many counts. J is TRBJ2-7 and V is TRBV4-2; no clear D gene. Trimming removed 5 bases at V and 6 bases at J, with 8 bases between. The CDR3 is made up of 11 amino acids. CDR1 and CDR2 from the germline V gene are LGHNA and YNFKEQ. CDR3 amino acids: CASSYEREQYF. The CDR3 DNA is TGTGCCAGCAGCTACGAACGCGAGCAGTACTTC.

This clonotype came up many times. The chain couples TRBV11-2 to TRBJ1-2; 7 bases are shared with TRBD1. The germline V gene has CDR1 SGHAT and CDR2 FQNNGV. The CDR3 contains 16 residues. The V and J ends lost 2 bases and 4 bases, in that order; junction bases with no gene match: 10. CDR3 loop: CASSLRAEGGTYGYTF. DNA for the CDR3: TGTGCCAGCAGCTTAAGGGCGGAAGGGGGCACCTATGGCTACACCTTC.

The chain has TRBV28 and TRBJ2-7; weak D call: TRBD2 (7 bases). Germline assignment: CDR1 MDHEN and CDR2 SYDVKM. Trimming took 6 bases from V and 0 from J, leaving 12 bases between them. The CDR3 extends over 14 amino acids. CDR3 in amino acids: CASSPGGHSYEQYF. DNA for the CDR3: TGTGCCAGCAGCCCGGGGGGCCACTCCTACGAGCAGTACTTC.

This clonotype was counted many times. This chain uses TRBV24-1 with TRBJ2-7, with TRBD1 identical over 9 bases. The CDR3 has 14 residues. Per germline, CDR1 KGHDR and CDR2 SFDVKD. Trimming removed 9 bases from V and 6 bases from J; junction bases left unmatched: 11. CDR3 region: CATAHRDRVREQYF. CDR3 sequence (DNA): TGTGCCACCGCCCACCGGGACAGGGTCCGCGAGCAGTACTTC.

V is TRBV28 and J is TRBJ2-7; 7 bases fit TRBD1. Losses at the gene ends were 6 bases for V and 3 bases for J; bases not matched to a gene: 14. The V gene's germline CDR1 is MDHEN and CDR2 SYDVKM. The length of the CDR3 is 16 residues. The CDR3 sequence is CASSFRGRQGFYEQYF. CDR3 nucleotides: TGTGCCAGCAGCTTCAGAGGGAGACAGGGATTCTACGAGCAGTACTTC.

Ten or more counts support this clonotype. The CDR3 loop reads CASSLAYFVHEQYF. The DNA of the CDR3 is TGTGCCAGCAGCCTCGCCTACTTTGTCCACGAGCAGTACTTC. The J gene is TRBJ2-7, the V gene TRBV28, with D unresolved. V dropped 6 bases and J dropped 5 bases, with 17 bases sitting between them. CDR3 length: 14 amino acids. Germline V gives CDR1 MDHEN, CDR2 SYDVKM.

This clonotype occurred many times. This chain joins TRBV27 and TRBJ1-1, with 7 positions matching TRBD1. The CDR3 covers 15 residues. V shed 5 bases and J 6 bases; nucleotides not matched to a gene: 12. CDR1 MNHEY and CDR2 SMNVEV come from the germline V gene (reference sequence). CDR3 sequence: CASSQGGAGKAEAFF. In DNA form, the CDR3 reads TGTGCCAGCAGTCAAGGGGGCGCGGGGAAGGCTGAAGCTTTCTTT.

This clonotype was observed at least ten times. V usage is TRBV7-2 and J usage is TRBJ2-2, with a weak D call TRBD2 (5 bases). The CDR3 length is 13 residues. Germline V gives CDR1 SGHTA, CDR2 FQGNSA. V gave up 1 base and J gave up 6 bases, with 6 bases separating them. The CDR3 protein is CASSLVGAGELFF. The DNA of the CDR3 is TGTGCCAGCAGCTTAGTCGGGGCCGGGGAGCTGTTTTTT.

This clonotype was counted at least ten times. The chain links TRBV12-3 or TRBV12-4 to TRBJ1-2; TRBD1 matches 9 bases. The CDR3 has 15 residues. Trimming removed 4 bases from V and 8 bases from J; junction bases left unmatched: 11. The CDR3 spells CASSSGTQGAGGYTF. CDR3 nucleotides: TGTGCCAGCAGTTCGGGAACACAGGGGGCAGGAGGCTACACCTTC.

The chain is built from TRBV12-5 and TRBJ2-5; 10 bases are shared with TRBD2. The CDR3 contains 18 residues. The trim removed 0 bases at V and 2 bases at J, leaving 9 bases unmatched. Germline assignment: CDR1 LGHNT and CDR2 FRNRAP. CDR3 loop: CASGLVQAGLAYQETQYF. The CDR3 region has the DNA TGTGCTAGTGGTTTGGTACAAGCGGGACTAGCGTATCAAGAGACCCAGTACTTC.

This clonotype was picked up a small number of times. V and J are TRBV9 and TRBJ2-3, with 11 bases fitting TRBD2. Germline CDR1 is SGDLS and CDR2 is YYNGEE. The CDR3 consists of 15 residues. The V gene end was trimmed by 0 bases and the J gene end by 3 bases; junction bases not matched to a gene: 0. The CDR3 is CASSVGTSGTDTQYF. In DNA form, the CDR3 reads TGTGCCAGCAGCGTAGGGACTAGCGGGACAGATACGCAGTATTTT.

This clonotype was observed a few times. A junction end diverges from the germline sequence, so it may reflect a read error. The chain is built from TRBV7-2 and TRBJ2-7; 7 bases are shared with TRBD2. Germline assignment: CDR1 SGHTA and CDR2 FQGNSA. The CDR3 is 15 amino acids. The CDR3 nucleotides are TGTGCCAGCAGCTTAAGGGTTGGGACTACCGGCGAGCAGTGCTTC. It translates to CASSLRVGTTGEQCF.

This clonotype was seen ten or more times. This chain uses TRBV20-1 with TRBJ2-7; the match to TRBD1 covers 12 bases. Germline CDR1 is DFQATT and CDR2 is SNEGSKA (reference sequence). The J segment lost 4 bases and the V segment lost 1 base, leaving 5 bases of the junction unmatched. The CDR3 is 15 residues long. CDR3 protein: CSARAPGQGAYEQYF. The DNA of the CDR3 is TGCAGTGCTAGAGCCCCGGGACAGGGGGCATACGAGCAGTACTTC.

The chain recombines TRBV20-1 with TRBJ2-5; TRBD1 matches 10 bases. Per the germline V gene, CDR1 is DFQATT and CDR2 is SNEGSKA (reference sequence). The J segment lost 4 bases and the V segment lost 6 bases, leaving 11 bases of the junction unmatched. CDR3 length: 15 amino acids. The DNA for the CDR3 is TGCAGTGCCCCCTGGGGGACAGGGGACTCAGAGACCCAGTACTTC. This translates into CSAPWGTGDSETQYF.

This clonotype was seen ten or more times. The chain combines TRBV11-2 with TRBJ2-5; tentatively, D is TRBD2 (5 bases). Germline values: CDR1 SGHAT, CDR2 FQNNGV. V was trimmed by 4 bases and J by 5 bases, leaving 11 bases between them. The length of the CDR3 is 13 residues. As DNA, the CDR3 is TGTGCCAGCAGCTCCGGGGTTGTGGAGACCCAGTACTTC. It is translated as CASSSGVVETQYF.

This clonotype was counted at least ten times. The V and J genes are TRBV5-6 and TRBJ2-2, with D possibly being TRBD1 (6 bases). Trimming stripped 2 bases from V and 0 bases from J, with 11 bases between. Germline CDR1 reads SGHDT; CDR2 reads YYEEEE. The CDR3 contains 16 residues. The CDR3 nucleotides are TGTGCCAGCAGCTTCCGGGACAAGCCGAACACCGGGGAGCTGTTTTTT. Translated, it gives CASSFRDKPNTGELFF.

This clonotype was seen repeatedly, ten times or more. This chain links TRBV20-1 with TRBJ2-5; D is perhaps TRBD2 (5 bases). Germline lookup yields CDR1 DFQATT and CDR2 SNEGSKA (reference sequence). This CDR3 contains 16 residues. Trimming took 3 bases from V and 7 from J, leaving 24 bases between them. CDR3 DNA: TGCAGTGCTAGCCCCCCGGCGGGCACCATGGGGTTGACCCAGTACTTC. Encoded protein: CSASPPAGTMGLTQYF.

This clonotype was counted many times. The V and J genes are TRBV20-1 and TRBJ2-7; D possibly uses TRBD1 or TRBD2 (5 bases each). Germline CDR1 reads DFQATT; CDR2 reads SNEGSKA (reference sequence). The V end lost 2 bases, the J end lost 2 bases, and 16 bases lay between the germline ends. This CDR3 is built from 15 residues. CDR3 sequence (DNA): TGCAGTGCTAGACTTCGGGACCTCAACCCCTACGAGCAGTACTTC. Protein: CSARLRDLNPYEQYF.

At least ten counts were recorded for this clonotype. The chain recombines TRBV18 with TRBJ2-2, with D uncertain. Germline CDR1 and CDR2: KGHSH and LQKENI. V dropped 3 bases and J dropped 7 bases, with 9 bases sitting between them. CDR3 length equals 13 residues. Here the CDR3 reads CASSPSEIGELFF. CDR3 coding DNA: TGTGCCAGCTCACCGTCGGAAATCGGGGAGCTGTTTTTT.

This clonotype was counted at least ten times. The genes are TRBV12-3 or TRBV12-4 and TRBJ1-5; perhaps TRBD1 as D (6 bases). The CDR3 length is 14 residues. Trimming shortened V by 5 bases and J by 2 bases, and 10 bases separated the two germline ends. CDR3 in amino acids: CASSNRQGNQPQHF. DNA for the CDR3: TGTGCCAGCAGTAACCGACAGGGCAATCAGCCCCAGCATTTT.